This TCR beta chain was identified during a study of glioma-infiltrating T cells. Points from the study as a whole: Tissue-blood divergence was below expectation in non-neoplastic patients, above in gliomas.

In its sample, this clonotype was seen a few times. Its target is unknown. Using RNA template, CDR3s of TCR alpha and beta were amplified with iRepertoire arm-PCR. One entry per CDR3 protein results from TCRdb running MiXCR on the multiplex PCR reads. The top ten clones hold more than 15% of a sample with 150,000 or so distinct CDR3 sequences, roughly two fifths of them seen once. The CDR3 has 16 residues. Germline CDR1 reads MNHNS; CDR2 reads SASEGT. V was pared by 5 bases and J by 5 bases, with 10 bases of the junction left unmatched. This clonotype was obtained from a human donor with low-grade glioma or glioblastoma, undergoing nonglioma brain surgery, or in good health (not recorded which). The sample taken for sequencing was glioma tissue, nonneoplastic brain tissue, or PBMCs (not recorded which). The chain couples TRBV6-1 to TRBJ2-1; 9 bases align to TRBD1. The CDR3 DNA is TGTGCCAGCAGTTATACGTACGGGACAGGGAACAATGAGCAGTTCTTC. Its protein product is CASSYTYGTGNNEQFF.